Presented here are 27 T cell receptor beta chains from one specimen sequenced in a study of T-cell memory formation after mild COVID-19. TCRdb analysed the 5' RACE reads with MiXCR anew, one entry per CDR3 protein. The sample yields nearly 250,000 distinct CDR3 sequences, about 16% seen once. The sequenced material came from PBMCs or a T cell subset sorted from them (not recorded which). The source of these receptors is an adult woman who had mild COVID-19 (a few samples of this study predate the infection). Cell type and time point are not known.

This chain uses TRBV7-2 with TRBJ1-2, with D perhaps TRBD1 (5 bases). Trimming took off 2 bases at V and 8 bases at J, with 15 bases between the two ends. The CDR3 is 14 amino acids. CDR1 SGHTA and CDR2 FQGNSA come from the germline V gene. The CDR3 coding sequence is TGTGCCAGCAGCTTAAGGGCCGCACAGGAGGGCTACACCTTC. Translated: CASSLRAAQEGYTF.

This clonotype was recorded at least ten times. The gene calls are TRBV12-3 or TRBV12-4 and TRBJ2-1; D possibly corresponds to TRBD2 (7 bases). V dropped 7 bases and J dropped 7 bases, with 20 bases sitting between them. This CDR3 spans 15 amino acids. As DNA, the CDR3 is TGTGCCAGCACCAAAGGGGGGGTTGGCGGTAATGAGCAGTTCTTC. This sequence encodes CASTKGGVGGNEQFF.

This clonotype occurred a few times. The genes are TRBV27 and TRBJ1-5; the D gene is possibly TRBD1 (6 bases). Trimming removed 5 bases at V and 5 bases at J, with 13 bases between. This CDR3 contains 14 residues. Germline values: CDR1 MNHEY, CDR2 SMNVEV (reference sequence). The DNA of the CDR3 is TGTGCCAGCAGTGTCGGGCAGGGGCATCAGCCCCAGCATTTT. This encodes CASSVGQGHQPQHF.

The V and J genes are TRBV3-1 and TRBJ2-5; D call uncertain. V was shortened by 1 base and J by 5 bases, with 14 bases between the two germline ends. CDR3 length equals 15 residues. Germline-derived CDR1 and CDR2 are LGHDT and YNNKEL (reference sequence). The chain's CDR3 is CASSQGPTSRETQYF. CDR3 nucleotide sequence: TGTGCCAGCAGCCAAGGACCCACCTCCCGGGAGACCCAGTACTTC.

This clonotype has more than one count but fewer than ten. The CDR3 region has the DNA TGTGCCAGCACCTCGACCTACGAGCAGTACTTC. This gives the protein CASTSTYEQYF. This rearrangement joins TRBV6-2 or TRBV6-3 to TRBJ2-7; D is unresolved. V lost 7 bases to trimming and J lost 2 bases, with 6 bases between them. This CDR3 is 11 amino acids long. Germline CDR1 MNHEY, CDR2 SVGEGT.

This clonotype was picked up many times. This chain links TRBV7-3 with TRBJ2-3; 15 nucleotides match TRBD2. V lost 3 bases to trimming and J lost 2 bases; unmatched junction nucleotides: 6. Germline V gene sequence: CDR1 SGHTA, CDR2 FQGTGA. The CDR3 spans 18 residues. CDR3 in amino acids: CASSLGLAGGLFTDTQYF. CDR3 nucleotides: TGTGCCAGCAGCTTGGGACTAGCGGGAGGCCTTTTCACAGATACGCAGTATTTT.

V usage is TRBV7-8 and J usage is TRBJ1-5; possibly TRBD1 for D (6 bases). Germline-derived CDR1 and CDR2 are SGHVS and FQNEAQ. The CDR3 sequence is 16 residues long. V was pared by 5 bases and J by 0 bases, with 14 bases between. CDR3 protein: CASSPFTGHSNQPQHF. CDR3 coding DNA: TGTGCCAGCAGCCCCTTTACAGGGCATAGCAATCAGCCCCAGCATTTT.

This clonotype was seen repeatedly, ten times or more. The J gene is TRBJ2-3, the V gene TRBV29-1, with 7 bases identical to TRBD2. V shed 1 base and J 5 bases; nucleotides not matched to a gene: 12. The length of the CDR3 is 16 residues. Looked up from germline, CDR1 is SQVTM and CDR2 is ANQGSEA. The CDR3 bases are TGCAGCGTTGAAGGGGAGGGGCGGGGTGGTAGAGATACGCAGTATTTT. Protein: CSVEGEGRGGRDTQYF.

V and J are TRBV3-1 and TRBJ2-7; 8 bases match TRBD2. The CDR3 has 16 residues. The J segment lost 6 bases and the V segment lost 1 base, leaving 11 bases of the junction unmatched. The germline CDR1 and CDR2 sequences are LGHDT and YNNKEL (reference sequence). The CDR3 protein is CASSQGGRAGEFEQYF. The CDR3 nucleotides are TGTGCCAGCAGCCAAGGTGGCAGAGCGGGAGAATTCGAGCAGTACTTC.

This clonotype appeared once. The chain joins TRBV4-2 to TRBJ1-5, with D possibly matching TRBD1 (6 bases). Deletions cut 0 bases from V and 9 bases from J, with 18 bases between. Per the germline V gene, CDR1 is LGHNA and CDR2 is YNFKEQ. This CDR3 region has 16 residues. Here the CDR3 reads CASSQETGEQSSPQHF. The CDR3 DNA follows: TGTGCCAGCAGCCAAGAGACAGGAGAGCAATCATCGCCCCAGCATTTT.

The V and J genes are TRBV6-5 and TRBJ1-4; the D gene is possibly TRBD1 (5 bases). This CDR3 region has 15 residues. V gave up 0 bases and J gave up 3 bases, with 8 bases separating them. Germline V gene sequence: CDR1 MNHEY, CDR2 SVGAGI. The CDR3 nucleotides read TGTGCCAGCAGTTACTCAGGGACGGCTAATGAAAAACTGTTTTTT. It is translated as CASSYSGTANEKLFF.

This clonotype was counted only a few times. The chain links TRBV25-1 to TRBJ2-1; TRBD1 aligns across 7 bases. The ends lost 2 bases at V and 2 bases at J; junction bases unmatched: 6. The V gene's germline CDR1 is MGHDK and CDR2 SYGVNS. The CDR3 spans 16 residues. CDR3 in DNA: TGTGCCAGCAGTGAAAGGGCAGGGGGACCCTACAATGAGCAGTTCTTC. As protein: CASSERAGGPYNEQFF.

At least ten counts were recorded for this clonotype. This sequence joins TRBV29-1 and TRBJ1-3; 8 positions match TRBD1. The V and J ends lost 7 bases and 0 bases, in that order; junction bases with no gene match: 8. The CDR3 spans 15 residues. The germline gives CDR1 SQVTM, CDR2 ANQGSEA. The CDR3 coding sequence is TGCAGCGCCCGTAAGGGGACAGGCTCTGGAAACACCATATATTTT. Its translation is CSARKGTGSGNTIYF.

This clonotype came up a few times. The rearrangement links TRBV13 to TRBJ1-2; 12 bases line up with TRBD1. Germline lookup yields CDR1 PRHDT and CDR2 FYEKMQ (reference sequence). CDR3 length equals 15 residues. The V segment lost 6 bases and the J segment 3 bases; nucleotides outside the gene matches: 5. The CDR3 coding sequence is TGTGCCAGCAGACCGGGACAGGGGGCCTACTATGGCTACACCTTC. This codes for CASRPGQGAYYGYTF.

A few counts support this clonotype. The rearrangement uses TRBV27 and TRBJ1-5; 8 nucleotides match TRBD1. The CDR3 has 14 residues. Trimming removed 4 bases from V and 5 bases from J; junction bases left unmatched: 4. Germline lookup yields CDR1 MNHEY and CDR2 SMNVEV (reference sequence). The CDR3 bases are TGTGCCAGCAGTTCGGACAGGGCCGATCAGCCCCAGCATTTT. Amino acid sequence: CASSSDRADQPQHF.

This clonotype was seen a handful of times. The chain uses TRBV12-3 or TRBV12-4 and TRBJ1-2; D call uncertain. This CDR3 has 12 amino acids. Trimming removed 6 bases from V and 8 bases from J, with 13 bases in between. Here the CDR3 DNA reads TGTGCCAGCAGACAACCACCCGGGGGCTACACCTTC. Translated, it gives CASRQPPGGYTF.

The V and J genes are TRBV7-3 and TRBJ2-2; perhaps TRBD2 as D (5 bases). The CDR3 is 14 amino acids. Looked up from germline, CDR1 is SGHTA and CDR2 is FQGTGA. V was trimmed by 8 bases and J by 2 bases, leaving 12 bases between them. Here the CDR3 reads CASSLWTNTGELFF. In nucleotides, the CDR3 is TGTGCCAGCTCCCTGTGGACTAACACCGGGGAGCTGTTTTTT.

This clonotype has more than one count but fewer than ten. The chain links TRBV3-1 to TRBJ1-2; no clear D gene. The CDR3 sequence is 13 residues long. The V end was cut by 4 bases, the J end by 4 bases, with 10 bases between. CDR1 and CDR2 (germline): LGHDT, YNNKEL (reference sequence). The CDR3, as DNA: TGTGCCAGCAGCCGCGGCATCTCCTATGGCTACACCTTC. Its protein is CASSRGISYGYTF.

The V gene is TRBV19, the J gene TRBJ1-1; weak D call: TRBD1 (5 bases). V shed 6 bases and J shed 0 bases, with 14 bases lying between them. The CDR3 sequence is 15 residues long. The germline gives CDR1 LNHDA, CDR2 SQIVND (reference sequence). The CDR3 nucleotides read TGTGCCAGTAGCACGGGACGGCGCCTGAACACTGAAGCTTTCTTT. Its translation is CASSTGRRLNTEAFF.

This clonotype occurred a few times. The chain has TRBV4-1 and TRBJ2-3, with 11 bases that match TRBD2. V lost 4 bases to trimming and J lost 2 bases; unmatched junction nucleotides: 11. CDR1 is MGHRA, CDR2 YSYEKL, per germline. The CDR3 is made up of 18 amino acids. CDR3 in DNA: TGCGCCAGCAGCCCCCAAAGAAGACTAGCGGGAACCACAGATACGCAGTATTTT. Residues: CASSPQRRLAGTTDTQYF.

The chain is built from TRBV12-3 or TRBV12-4 and TRBJ2-3; D is unresolved. Trimming removed 7 bases at V and 2 bases at J, with 19 bases between. The CDR3 contains 16 residues. For the CDR3, the DNA is TGTGCCAGCATTATCGGCAGTCTAAGTATCACAGATACGCAGTATTTT. It is translated as CASIIGSLSITDTQYF.

The rearrangement links TRBV12-3 or TRBV12-4 to TRBJ2-7; D may match TRBD1 or TRBD2 (6 bases each). With 1 base removed from V and 4 bases from J, the gap between germline ends came to 11 bases. The CDR3 spans 14 residues. This chain's CDR3 is CASSLVWGAYEQYF. CDR3 DNA: TGTGCCAGCAGTTTAGTTTGGGGGGCGTACGAGCAGTACTTC.

This clonotype was detected ten times or more. The chain is built from TRBV15 and TRBJ1-1, with unresolved D. V lost 5 bases and J lost 5, with 12 bases in between. The CDR3 has 13 residues. Germline values: CDR1 LNHNV, CDR2 YYDKDF (reference sequence). This CDR3 reads CATSYGLETEAFF. The DNA for the CDR3 is TGTGCCACCAGCTACGGCCTTGAGACTGAAGCTTTCTTT.

This clonotype has only a few counts. The J gene is TRBJ1-5, the V gene TRBV20-1; no definite D call. The germline CDR1 and CDR2 sequences are DFQATT and SNEGSKA (reference sequence). The CDR3 length is 13 residues. V was clipped by 6 bases and J by 3 bases, with 12 bases between them. CDR3 amino acids: CSAPEGNNQPQHF. CDR3 DNA: TGCAGTGCCCCTGAGGGAAACAATCAGCCCCAGCATTTT.

The table lists this clonotype with a few counts. The rearrangement uses TRBV20-1 and TRBJ2-7; D ambiguous. Germline assignment: CDR1 DFQATT and CDR2 SNEGSKA (reference sequence). Trimming removed 7 bases from V and 4 bases from J, with 14 bases in between. This CDR3 contains 12 residues. The CDR3, as DNA: TGCAGTGTGGATGCAGAGAGATACGAGCAGTACTTC. Encoded protein: CSVDAERYEQYF.

V gene TRBV18 combines with J gene TRBJ1-1; 8 bases match TRBD1. The CDR3 length is 15 residues. Germline loops: CDR1 KGHSH, CDR2 LQKENI. V lost 2 bases and J lost 6; bases outside the gene matches: 8. For the CDR3, the DNA is TGTGCCAGCTCACCATTATCAGGGGGCGAAGCTGAAGCTTTCTTT. Its translation is CASSPLSGGEAEAFF.

This sequence joins TRBV21-1 and TRBJ2-1; no DNA check was done on the table's D call, TRBD2. TRBV21-1 is a recognized pseudogene. The CDR3 covers 14 residues. CDR3 loop: CASSNRDCPNEQFF. CDR3 DNA: TGTGCCAGCAGCAACCGGGACTGCCCCAATGAGCAGTTCTTC.